These 20 T cell receptor beta chains came from one sample sequenced in a study of blood T cells in healthy people across ages. PCR was performed a second time for roughly 7 to 12 cycles using a sample-barcoded 5' primer and a J-beta primer mix. TCRdb ran MiXCR on the 5' RACE reads and lists one entry per CDR3 protein. The sample shows 890,000 or so distinct CDR3 sequences, approximately 65% of them seen only once. Sequenced input: blood. The receptor source for this set is a man aged 30 to 39 in good health.

The J gene is TRBJ2-1, the V gene TRBV6-6; TRBD2 matches at 8 bases. The CDR3 is made up of 16 amino acids. V was clipped by 3 bases and J by 3 bases; unmatched bases: 7. In germline, CDR1 is MNHNY, CDR2 SVGAGI (reference sequence). CDR3 DNA: TGTGCCAGCAGTTATAGTCCGGGAGGGGACTACAATGAGCAGTTCTTC. Translated, it gives CASSYSPGGDYNEQFF.

This chain uses TRBV5-5 with TRBJ2-7; possibly TRBD1 or TRBD2 for D (5 bases each). The CDR3 has 14 amino acids. Trimming removed 4 bases at V and 5 bases at J, with 16 bases between. Germline V gene sequence: CDR1 SGHKS, CDR2 YYEKEE (reference sequence). DNA of the CDR3: TGTGCCAGCAGCCCCGGGGACCTTCGGAACGAGCAGTACTTC. It codes for CASSPGDLRNEQYF.

V and J are TRBV7-2 and TRBJ2-7, with TRBD1 matching 9 bases. The J segment lost 2 bases and the V segment lost 3 bases, leaving 2 bases of the junction unmatched. The CDR3 covers 14 residues. CDR1 is SGHTA, CDR2 FQGNSA, per germline. The CDR3 DNA is TGTGCCAGCAGCTTTAACAGGGGGCCCTACGAGCAGTACTTC. It yields the protein CASSFNRGPYEQYF.

The chain is built from TRBV29-1 and TRBJ2-1, with D perhaps matching TRBD1 (6 bases). V dropped 5 bases and J dropped 4 bases, with 12 bases sitting between them. The germline V gene has CDR1 SQVTM and CDR2 ANQGSEA. This CDR3 contains 13 residues. The CDR3 DNA sequence: TGCAGCGTTCTTAGGGACACGTACAATGAGCAGTTCTTC. Its protein is CSVLRDTYNEQFF.

This sequence joins TRBV7-2 and TRBJ2-3, with a possible D match to TRBD1 (6 bases). Per germline, CDR1 SGHTA and CDR2 FQGNSA. The ends were cut back, 7 bases at V and 3 bases at J, with 11 bases in the middle. The CDR3 has 13 amino acids. CDR3 protein: CASTDSNTDTQYF. The CDR3 nucleotides are TGTGCCAGCACGGACAGTAATACAGATACGCAGTATTTT.

This chain joins TRBV7-2 and TRBJ1-6; D is perhaps TRBD1 (6 bases). Germline CDR1 reads SGHTA; CDR2 reads FQGNSA. The CDR3 is 16 residues long. V was shortened by 2 bases and J by 3 bases, with 11 bases between the two germline ends. The CDR3 sequence: CASSLKRDIYNSPLHF. The CDR3 DNA reads as TGTGCCAGCAGCTTAAAAAGGGACATCTATAATTCACCCCTCCACTTT.

J is TRBJ2-3 and V is TRBV12-3 or TRBV12-4; 16 nucleotides match TRBD2. The CDR3 sequence is 16 residues long. J was trimmed by 4 bases and V by 4 bases; bases with no gene match: 2. This CDR3 reads CASSWGLAGGADTQYF. As DNA, the CDR3 is TGTGCCAGCAGTTGGGGACTAGCGGGGGGGGCAGATACGCAGTATTTT.

The chain has TRBV12-3 or TRBV12-4 and TRBJ2-1; 12 nucleotides agree with TRBD2. The CDR3 is made up of 16 amino acids. V shed 4 bases, J shed 9 bases, and the junction held 10 bases outside the gene matches. The CDR3 here is CASSSGTSGPVGEQFF. The CDR3 DNA is TGTGCCAGCAGTTCAGGGACTAGCGGGCCAGTCGGTGAGCAGTTCTTC.

This clonotype was seen more than once but under ten times. This chain uses TRBV3-1 with TRBJ2-4; the D gene is possibly TRBD2 (6 bases). V lost 7 bases to trimming and J lost 3 bases, with 13 bases between them. The CDR3 contains 14 residues. Germline CDR1 LGHDT, CDR2 YNNKEL (reference sequence). CDR3 bases: TGTGCCAGCACCTCCGCGGGACTCAAAAACATTCAGTACTTC. Protein product: CASTSAGLKNIQYF. Full variable domain (remainder filled in from reference TRBV3-1 and TRBJ2-4): DTAVSQTPKYLVTQMGNDKSIKCEQNLGHDTMYWYKQDSKKFLKIMFSYNNKELIINETVPNRFSPKSPDKAHLNLHINSLELGDSAVYFCASTSAGLKNIQYFGAGTRLSVL.

The rearrangement uses TRBV5-1 and TRBJ2-7; 7 nucleotides line up with TRBD1. The CDR3 length is 14 residues. V lost 4 bases to trimming and J lost 7 bases; unmatched junction nucleotides: 11. CDR1 is SGHRS and CDR2 is YFSETQ in the germline V gene. The CDR3: CASSLRDSYNEQYF. CDR3 bases: TGCGCCAGCAGCCTCCGGGACAGCTACAATGAGCAGTACTTC.

V usage is TRBV6-5 and J usage is TRBJ2-7, with D perhaps matching TRBD1 or TRBD2 (5 bases each). Trimming removed 3 bases at V and 2 bases at J, with 14 bases between. Germline V CDR1 and CDR2: MNHEY, SVGAGI. The CDR3 has 15 amino acids. The CDR3 protein is CASSYTGPRAYEQYF. The CDR3, as DNA: TGTGCCAGCAGTTATACGGGACCGAGGGCCTACGAGCAGTACTTC.

This clonotype has just one count. This rearrangement joins TRBV21-1 to TRBJ1-1. TRBV21-1 is a pseudogene. This CDR3 spans 10 amino acids. The CDR3 loop reads CASSAWGAFF. In DNA form, the CDR3 reads TGTGCCAGCAGCGCTTGGGGAGCTTTCTTT.

The count of this clonotype is one. The chain employs TRBV7-2 and TRBJ1-2; 7 nucleotides agree with TRBD1. CDR1 is SGHTA, CDR2 FQGNSA, per germline. V lost 5 bases to trimming and J lost 0 bases; unmatched junction nucleotides: 3. This CDR3 is 14 amino acids long. CDR3 coding DNA: TGTGCCAGCAGCCGGGGACAGACTAACTATGGCTACACCTTC. It yields the protein CASSRGQTNYGYTF. Together with reference TRBV7-2 and TRBJ1-2, the CDR3 gives the full variable domain: GAGVSQSPSNKVTEKGKDVELRCDPISGHTALYWYRQSLGQGLEFLIYFQGNSAPDKSGLPSDRFSAERTGGSVSTLTIQRTQQEDSAVYLCASSRGQTNYGYTFGSGTRLTVV.

The rearrangement joins TRBV5-1 to TRBJ1-2, with 10 nucleotides matching TRBD1. The germline V gene encodes CDR1 SGHRS and CDR2 YFSETQ. Germline trimming cut 4 bases from V and 8 bases from J; bases unmatched to any gene: 8. CDR3 size: 14 residues. The CDR3 DNA reads TGCGCCAGCAGCCGTGGGACAGGGGATCGGGGCTACACCTTC. It translates to CASSRGTGDRGYTF.

The CDR3 DNA follows: TGTGCCAGCAGCGTGGACGGGGGATACAATGAGCAGTTCTTC. Its protein is CASSVDGGYNEQFF. This sequence joins TRBV9 and TRBJ2-1, with D tentatively TRBD2 (6 bases). The CDR3 has 14 amino acids. CDR1 is SGDLS, CDR2 YYNGEE, per germline. V was trimmed by 2 bases and J by 4 bases, leaving 10 bases between them.

This clonotype was detected only once. This chain joins TRBV7-9 and TRBJ1-5; D unresolved. From germline, CDR1 is SEHNR and CDR2 FQNEAQ (reference sequence). CDR3 length equals 17 residues. V lost 4 bases to trimming and J lost 0 bases, with 16 bases between them. CDR3 amino acids: CASSSSRTDRSNQPQHF. As DNA, the CDR3 is TGTGCCAGCAGCTCAAGTAGGACCGACCGTAGCAATCAGCCCCAGCATTTT.

V and J are TRBV27 and TRBJ1-2, with a tentative D call TRBD1 (5 bases). Looked up from germline, CDR1 is MNHEY and CDR2 is SMNVEV (reference sequence). Trimming left V 5 bases short and J 4 bases short, with 11 bases between. This CDR3 is built from 13 residues. CDR3 sequence reads: CASSPLGAYGYTF. CDR3 coding DNA: TGTGCCAGCAGTCCCCTAGGGGCCTATGGCTACACCTTC.

The chain links TRBV18 to TRBJ2-7; the D gene is possibly TRBD1 (6 bases). Trimming stripped 4 bases from V and 5 bases from J, with 18 bases between. The germline gives CDR1 KGHSH, CDR2 LQKENI. CDR3 length: 15 amino acids. This CDR3 reads CASSQDTGSFDEQYF. Here the CDR3 DNA reads TGTGCCAGCTCACAGGATACAGGGTCCTTTGACGAGCAGTACTTC.

The chain combines TRBV25-1 with TRBJ2-1; TRBD2 agrees at 14 bases. The CDR3 spans 15 residues. J gave up 13 bases and V 7 bases, and 12 bases lay outside the gene matches. CDR1 and CDR2 (germline): MGHDK, SYGVNS. The chain's CDR3 is CASKRTSGGLETQFF. The DNA of the CDR3 is TGTGCCAGCAAGAGGACTAGCGGGGGGTTGGAGACCCAGTTCTTC.

V is TRBV9 and J is TRBJ2-3; 11 bases fit TRBD2. From germline, CDR1 is SGDLS and CDR2 YYNGEE. V lost 1 base, J lost 1 base, and 2 bases stayed unmatched. The CDR3 extends over 16 amino acids. CDR3 amino acids: CASSVLAGGGTDTQYF. The DNA of the CDR3 is TGTGCCAGCAGCGTATTAGCGGGGGGGGGCACAGATACGCAGTATTTT.